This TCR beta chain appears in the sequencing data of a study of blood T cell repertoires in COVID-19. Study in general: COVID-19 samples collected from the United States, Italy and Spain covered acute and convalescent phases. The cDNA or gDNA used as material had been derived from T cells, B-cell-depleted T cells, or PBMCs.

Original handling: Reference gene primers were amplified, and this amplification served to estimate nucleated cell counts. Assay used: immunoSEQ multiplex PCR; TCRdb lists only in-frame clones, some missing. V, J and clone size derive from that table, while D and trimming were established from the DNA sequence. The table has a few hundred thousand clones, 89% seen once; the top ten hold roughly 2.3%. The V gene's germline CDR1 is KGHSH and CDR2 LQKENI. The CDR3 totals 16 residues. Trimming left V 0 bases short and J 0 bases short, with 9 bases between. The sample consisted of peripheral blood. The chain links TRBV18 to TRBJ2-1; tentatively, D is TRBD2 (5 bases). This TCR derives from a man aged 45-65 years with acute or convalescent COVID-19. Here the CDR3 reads CASSPPGGHSYNEQFF. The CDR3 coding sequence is TGTGCCAGCTCACCACCGGGCGGGCACTCCTACAATGAGCAGTTCTTC.